Following are 32 T cell receptor beta chains from one sample sequenced in a study of shared clonotypes between healthy human individuals. Produced via immunoSEQ multiplex PCR; TCRdb's table is partial and in-frame only. The table lists 980,000 or so clones, approximately 76% of them singletons. Material: memory CD4+ T cells sorted from blood. This sample's subset: CD45RA-negative fraction. The receptors were gathered from a man aged 18 to 30 in good health.

There are a few counts of this clone. This CDR3 is also generated by other DNA sequences in the sample. The chain employs TRBV5-1 and TRBJ2-6; a possible D gene is TRBD1 (5 bases). Germline CDR1 reads SGHRS; CDR2 reads YFSETQ. This CDR3 is built from 15 residues. V was clipped by 0 bases and J by 4 bases, with 8 bases between them. CDR3 bases: TGCGCCAGCAGCTTGGGGACAACCGGGGCCAACGTCCTGACTTTC. The encoded protein is CASSLGTTGANVLTF.

The chain carries TRBV5-1 and TRBJ1-1, with unresolved D. Trimming took 2 bases from V and 1 from J, leaving 9 bases between them. Germline V gene lookup returns CDR1 SGHRS and CDR2 YFSETQ. CDR3 length: 14 residues. CDR3 sequence: CASSLHRTNTEAFF. The CDR3, as DNA: TGCGCCAGCAGCTTACACAGAACGAACACTGAAGCTTTCTTT. Using reference TRBV5-1 and TRBJ1-1 for the parts outside the CDR3, the full variable domain is KAGVTQTPRYLIKTRGQQVTLSCSPISGHRSVSWYQQTPGQGLQFLFEYFSETQRNKGNFPGRFSGRQFSNSRSEMNVSTLELGDSALYLCASSLHRTNTEAFFGQGTRLTVV.

This clone was observed at least ten times. CDR3 DNA: TGTGCCAGCAGCTTAGCTTGGGGGGCAAATAATTCACCCCTCCACTTT. Encoded protein: CASSLAWGANNSPLHF. This rearrangement joins TRBV7-9 to TRBJ1-6, with a possible D match to TRBD1 (6 bases). The CDR3 runs 16 residues. Trimming removed 0 bases at V and 5 bases at J, with 11 bases between. Germline values: CDR1 SEHNR, CDR2 FQNEAQ (reference sequence).

The CDR3 coding sequence is TGTGCCAGCAGCTTAACCCCCTTTTTGGCCTACGAGCAGTACTTC. Its translation: CASSLTPFLAYEQYF. This chain links TRBV7-8 with TRBJ2-7; unclear D gene. This CDR3 is built from 15 residues. The ends were cut back, 2 bases at V and 2 bases at J, with 13 bases in the middle. The germline CDR1 and CDR2 sequences are SGHVS and FQNEAQ.

The V and J genes are TRBV11-3 and TRBJ2-7, with D perhaps matching TRBD1 or TRBD2 (7 bases each). This CDR3 has 18 amino acids. Trimming pared 5 bases from V and 4 bases from J, leaving 27 bases between. Germline V CDR1 and CDR2: SGHNT, YENEEA. The CDR3 here is CASSLRGGTGEEGYEQYF. CDR3 DNA sequence: TGTGCCAGCAGCCTTAGGGGGGGAACAGGGGAAGAAGGTTACGAGCAGTACTTC.

This clone was counted only a few times. The chain links TRBV4-3 to TRBJ2-5; D could derive from TRBD1 or TRBD2 (5 bases each). The germline V gene has CDR1 LGHNA and CDR2 YSLEER. The CDR3 loop spans 14 amino acids. Trimming took off 0 bases at V and 5 bases at J, with 10 bases between the two ends. The CDR3 bases are TGCGCCAGCAGCCAAGAACGACGGGGCGAGACCCAGTACTTC. This translates into CASSQERRGETQYF.

This clone appeared once. This chain joins TRBV11-3 and TRBJ2-1; 9 bases map to TRBD2. The CDR3 runs 15 residues. Germline loops: CDR1 SGHNT, CDR2 YENEEA. The trim removed 4 bases at V and 6 bases at J, leaving 7 bases unmatched. The DNA for the CDR3 is TGTGCCAGCAGCTCAAATAGCGGGAGTGCCAATGAGCAGTTCTTC. This encodes CASSSNSGSANEQFF. The variable domain in full, with the rest retrieved from reference TRBV11-3 and TRBJ2-1, is EAGVVQSPRYKIIEKKQPVAFWCNPISGHNTLYWYLQNLGQGPELLIRYENEEAVDDSQLPKDRFSAERLKGVDSTLKIQPAELGDSAVYLCASSSNSGSANEQFFGPGTRLTVL.

This chain joins TRBV2 and TRBJ2-2, with a weak D call TRBD2 (6 bases). Germline assignment: CDR1 SNHLY and CDR2 FYNNEI. The length of the CDR3 is 16 residues. The V and J ends lost 1 base and 5 bases respectively, with 14 bases between them. CDR3 sequence reads: CASSEDHGRRTGELFF. The CDR3 nucleotides are TGTGCCAGCAGTGAAGATCACGGGAGACGAACCGGGGAGCTGTTTTTT.

V gene TRBV27 combines with J gene TRBJ1-5; the D is unclear. The CDR3 is 13 amino acids. Germline V CDR1 and CDR2: MNHEY, SMNVEV (reference sequence). The V end lost 7 bases, the J end lost 7 bases, and 14 bases lay between the germline ends. CDR3 sequence (DNA): TGTGCCAGCACGTTTACCATAGGACAGCCCCAGCATTTT. It yields the protein CASTFTIGQPQHF.

The chain recombines TRBV18 with TRBJ2-6, with a possible D match to TRBD1 (6 bases). The ends were cut back, 0 bases at V and 3 bases at J, with 12 bases in the middle. This CDR3 region has 17 residues. Germline lookup yields CDR1 KGHSH and CDR2 LQKENI. Here the CDR3 DNA reads TGTGCCAGCTCACCACCGATAAGGGGGAATGGGGCCAACGTCCTGACTTTC. Translating it yields CASSPPIRGNGANVLTF.

The chain joins TRBV28 to TRBJ1-5; D is ambiguous. Per the germline V gene, CDR1 is MDHEN and CDR2 is SYDVKM. CDR3 length: 14 amino acids. The V gene lost 2 bases and the J gene lost 3 bases, with 8 bases spanning the gap. The CDR3 sequence is CASSLRSSNQPQHF. As DNA, the CDR3 is TGTGCCAGCAGTTTACGGTCGTCCAATCAGCCCCAGCATTTT.

The chain combines TRBV14 with TRBJ1-6; 8 bases fit TRBD1. CDR3 length: 15 residues. Trimming took 4 bases from V and 10 from J; bases not matched to a gene: 9. Germline CDR1 and CDR2: SGHDN and FVKESK. CDR3 region: CASSRWGTGTSPLHF. CDR3 DNA: TGTGCCAGCAGCCGTTGGGGGACAGGAACGTCACCCCTCCACTTT.

This clone showed up just a few times. The V gene is TRBV2, the J gene TRBJ1-5; 9 bases agree with TRBD1. This CDR3 is 16 amino acids long. Per germline, CDR1 SNHLY and CDR2 FYNNEI. Unmatched junction bases numbered 10, after V lost 7 bases and J lost 3 bases. The DNA of the CDR3 is TGTGCCAGCACCGCACAGGGGGCCACACCCAATCAGCCCCAGCATTTT. Translating gives CASTAQGATPNQPQHF.

A few counts support this clone. The chain uses TRBV5-4 and TRBJ2-2, with 7 nucleotides matching TRBD1. The CDR3 loop spans 16 amino acids. The germline gives CDR1 SGHNT, CDR2 YYREEE (reference sequence). The J segment lost 2 bases and the V segment lost 3 bases, leaving 7 bases of the junction unmatched. The CDR3 here is CASSSQQGRNTGELFF. CDR3 bases: TGTGCCAGCAGCTCACAACAGGGGAGAAACACCGGGGAGCTGTTTTTT.

CDR3 protein: CASSSVTAGLAKNIQYF. The DNA of the CDR3 is TGTGCCAGCAGCTCGGTGACGGCGGGGCTAGCCAAAAACATTCAGTACTTC. The rearrangement joins TRBV11-2 to TRBJ2-4; D possibly corresponds to TRBD2 (6 bases). The V gene's germline CDR1 is SGHAT and CDR2 FQNNGV. Deletions cut 4 bases from V and 0 bases from J, with 16 bases between. The CDR3 sequence is 17 residues long.

The chain recombines TRBV15 with TRBJ2-6; no clear D gene. This CDR3 region has 15 residues. Trimming took 3 bases from V and 4 from J, leaving 10 bases between them. Germline V gene lookup returns CDR1 LNHNV and CDR2 YYDKDF (reference sequence). This chain's CDR3 is CATSRLVGGANVLTF. In nucleotides, the CDR3 is TGTGCCACCAGCAGGTTGGTGGGAGGGGCCAACGTCCTGACTTTC.

This sequence joins TRBV2 and TRBJ2-1; TRBD1 matches 10 bases. The CDR3 has 15 residues. Germline V gives CDR1 SNHLY, CDR2 FYNNEI. Trimming took 5 bases from V and 6 from J; bases not matched to a gene: 7. CDR3 sequence reads: CASSSDRGLGNEQFF. In nucleotides, the CDR3 is TGTGCCAGCAGTAGCGACAGGGGGCTGGGCAATGAGCAGTTCTTC.

This chain joins TRBV6-5 and TRBJ1-1, with unresolved D. Trimming shortened V by 2 bases and J by 4 bases, and 8 bases separated the two germline ends. The CDR3 extends over 13 amino acids. Germline V gene lookup returns CDR1 MNHEY and CDR2 SVGAGI. The CDR3 is CASSYTMGTEAFF. The CDR3 DNA is TGTGCCAGCAGTTACACGATGGGCACTGAAGCTTTCTTT.

This chain connects TRBV4-3 to TRBJ2-4, with D possibly matching TRBD2 (5 bases). The CDR3 is made up of 14 amino acids. The germline V gene has CDR1 LGHNA and CDR2 YSLEER. Deletions cut 0 bases from V and 9 bases from J, with 12 bases between. The DNA of the CDR3 is TGCGCCAGCAGCCAAGAACCGGGGAAAGGCATTCAGTACTTC. The encoded protein is CASSQEPGKGIQYF.

Only a few counts were recorded for this clone. This chain uses TRBV15 with TRBJ2-5, with 8 bases fitting TRBD1. Germline CDR1 and CDR2: LNHNV and YYDKDF (reference sequence). V shed 0 bases, J shed 4 bases, and the junction held 10 bases outside the gene matches. The CDR3 runs to 17 residues. The CDR3 loop reads CATSRDGAQGELETQYF. The CDR3 coding sequence is TGTGCCACCAGCAGAGATGGTGCACAGGGGGAGTTAGAGACCCAGTACTTC.

The CDR3 DNA follows: TGTGCCAGCAGCCCTGCCGAGGGCGCTAACTATGGCTACACCTTC. This encodes CASSPAEGANYGYTF. The rearrangement joins TRBV7-2 to TRBJ1-2; D gene ambiguous. This CDR3 is built from 15 residues. The germline V gene encodes CDR1 SGHTA and CDR2 FQGNSA. Trimming stripped 5 bases from V and 0 bases from J, with 13 bases between.

The rearrangement uses TRBV7-2 and TRBJ2-7; D is perhaps TRBD1 (5 bases). Germline V gene data show CDR1 as SGHTA and CDR2 as FQGNSA. Trimming removed 5 bases from V and 0 bases from J, with 11 bases in between. This CDR3 region has 14 residues. The CDR3 DNA reads TGTGCCAGCAGCCCTAGGGGCAGCTCCTACGAGCAGTACTTC. The encoded protein is CASSPRGSSYEQYF.

The gene calls are TRBV6-1 and TRBJ1-2; D is undetermined. The CDR3 is 14 residues long. Germline CDR1 is MNHNS and CDR2 is SASEGT. Trimming pared 6 bases from V and 2 bases from J, leaving 13 bases between. The CDR3, as DNA: TGTGCCAGCAGCCCCAAACCCGTAAACTATGGCTACACCTTC. Protein product: CASSPKPVNYGYTF.

The chain combines TRBV10-1 with TRBJ2-1, with D unresolved. V was pared by 2 bases and J by 6 bases, with 5 bases between. This CDR3 comprises 12 residues. The germline gives CDR1 WNHNN, CDR2 SYGVQD (reference sequence). CDR3: CASSERSNEQFF. CDR3 coding DNA: TGCGCCAGCAGTGAGCGGTCCAATGAGCAGTTCTTC.

J is TRBJ2-5 and V is TRBV6-4; 15 nucleotides align to TRBD2. V lost 2 bases and J lost 2; bases outside the gene matches: 3. CDR3 size: 17 residues. CDR1 is MRHNA and CDR2 is SNTAGT in the germline V gene. DNA of the CDR3: TGTGCCAGCAGTGACGGGACTAGCGGGGGGACTCAAGAGACCCAGTACTTC. Its translation: CASSDGTSGGTQETQYF.

In its sample, this clone was seen a few times. The J gene is TRBJ2-7, the V gene TRBV28; D may be TRBD1 (6 bases). CDR3 length equals 14 residues. Trimming removed 5 bases from V and 3 bases from J, with 14 bases in between. CDR1 and CDR2 (germline): MDHEN, SYDVKM. CDR3 in amino acids: CASSPPDRNYEQYF. The DNA of the CDR3 is TGTGCCAGCAGTCCACCCGACAGGAACTACGAGCAGTACTTC.

This chain uses TRBV28 with TRBJ2-1; TRBD1 aligns across 9 bases. There are 14 residues in the CDR3. The J segment lost 5 bases and the V segment lost 4 bases, leaving 3 bases of the junction unmatched. The germline V gene has CDR1 MDHEN and CDR2 SYDVKM. The DNA for the CDR3 is TGTGCCAGCAGTTCCGGGACAGGGCACAATGAGCAGTTCTTC. Protein product: CASSSGTGHNEQFF.

The chain combines TRBV27 with TRBJ2-1; TRBD1 matches 8 bases. In germline, CDR1 is MNHEY, CDR2 SMNVEV (reference sequence). The CDR3 runs to 13 residues. With V trimmed by 5 bases and J by 7 bases, 4 bases remained unmatched. The CDR3 nucleotides read TGTGCCAGCAGTCGGACAGGGTGGAATGAGCAGTTCTTC. Amino acids: CASSRTGWNEQFF.

The V call is TRBV29-1, the J call TRBJ2-6; D tentatively reads TRBD1 or TRBD2 (5 bases each). This CDR3 is 16 amino acids long. Germline V CDR1 and CDR2: SQVTM, ANQGSEA. V gave up 5 bases and J gave up 0 bases, with 14 bases separating them. In DNA form, the CDR3 reads TGCAGCGTTACCGGGGCCCTTAGCTCTGGGGCCAACGTCCTGACTTTC. This gives the protein CSVTGALSSGANVLTF.

This rearrangement joins TRBV5-1 to TRBJ2-2; unclear D gene. CDR3 length: 15 amino acids. Germline lookup yields CDR1 SGHRS and CDR2 YFSETQ. V was trimmed by 1 base and J by 1 base, leaving 8 bases between them. CDR3 coding DNA: TGCGCCAGCAGCTTGCTGACACTGAACACCGGGGAGCTGTTTTTT. Protein: CASSLLTLNTGELFF.

This clone came up once. The V and J genes are TRBV7-8 and TRBJ1-5; D remains unclear. Trimming left V 8 bases short and J 4 bases short, with 9 bases between. The CDR3 runs to 12 residues. Germline CDR1 is SGHVS and CDR2 is FQNEAQ. The CDR3 nucleotides are TGTGCCAGCTGCTACGAGAATCAGCCCCAGCATTTT. It yields the protein CASCYENQPQHF.

The chain couples TRBV4-1 to TRBJ2-3; TRBD1 matches 9 bases. Looked up from germline, CDR1 is MGHRA and CDR2 is YSYEKL. CDR3 length: 16 residues. Unmatched junction bases numbered 4, after V lost 0 bases and J lost 3 bases. The CDR3 nucleotides are TGCGCCAGCAGCCAAGATGGGACAGGGAGGACAGATACGCAGTATTTT. Its protein is CASSQDGTGRTDTQYF.